What follows are 2 T cell receptor beta chains derived from one specimen sequenced in a study of T cell responses to AZD1222 COVID-19 vaccine. Only in-frame clones appear in the TCRdb table, and some are missing; sequencing was by immunoSEQ multiplex PCR. The repertoire holds approximately 120,000 clones, with about nine tenths as singletons. The sequences come from peripheral blood, collected on day 0 of MenACWY control vaccination. These receptors were collected from an adult in good health.

The chain links TRBV2 to TRBJ1-5, with D uncertain. V lost 1 base to trimming and J lost 4 bases, with 11 bases between them. Germline V gene lookup returns CDR1 SNHLY and CDR2 FYNNEI. The CDR3 is made up of 15 amino acids. Here the CDR3 reads CASSEGETSNQPQHF. Here the CDR3 DNA reads TGTGCCAGCAGTGAAGGGGAGACCTCAAATCAGCCCCAGCATTTT.

The rearrangement joins TRBV2 to TRBJ2-5, with a tentative D call TRBD2 (5 bases). Looked up from germline, CDR1 is SNHLY and CDR2 is FYNNEI. The CDR3 loop spans 15 amino acids. V lost 2 bases, J lost 1 base, and 11 bases lay in between. CDR3 sequence reads: CASSENGAAQETQYF. The CDR3 DNA follows: TGTGCCAGCAGTGAAAATGGAGCGGCCCAAGAGACCCAGTACTTC.